This T cell receptor (beta chain) came from a study of beta chain features in type 1 diabetes. General observations from the study: Within each of all four CD4+ subsets, Type 1 diabetes patients had TCRB CDR3s that were moderately but significantly shorter.

Based on CD45RO/CCR7/CD25/CD127/CD95/CD27, CD4+ regulatory, stem cell-like memory, naive and central memory cells were sorted. This clone was detected a few times. Its specificity is not known. Of the isolated RNA, all was reverse transcribed, and so the sequenced material was expressed TCRB transcripts. Profiling relied on immunoSEQ multiplex PCR, and the TCRdb table lists in-frame clones only, not all of them. The top ten clones hold 0.0095% to 0.013% of a sample with about 360,000 clones, around 12% of them seen once. The length of the CDR3 is 12 residues. Germline CDR1 SQVTM, CDR2 ANQGSEA. The V segment lost 7 bases and the J segment 10 bases; nucleotides outside the gene matches: 8.

This receptor was identified in a woman under 30 with type 1 diabetes. This rearrangement joins TRBV29-1 to TRBJ2-1; 9 bases fit TRBD1. Sequenced: naive CD4+ T cells from blood. The CDR3 is CSAQDRGDEQFF. The CDR3 nucleotides read TGCAGCGCCCAGGACAGGGGAGACGAGCAGTTCTTC.